This T cell receptor (beta chain) was profiled in a study of T cells after yellow fever vaccination. Background on the study: SMART-Seq v4 Ultra Low Input handled preparation of low-cell-number fractions.

To note about this clonotype: The junction and the germline gene differ at one end; a read error may be behind it.

CDR3 size: 14 residues. CDR1 and CDR2 (germline): SNHLY, FYNNEI. 5'RACE template switching produced TCR cDNA carrying a universal primer site and UMIs. In TCRdb, the 5' RACE reads were re-called with MiXCR into one record per CDR3 protein. In the table there are 100,000 to 150,000 distinct CDR3 sequences, about 6.8% of which are singletons. The rearrangement links TRBV2 to TRBJ2-2; 7 nucleotides line up with TRBD1. The sequencing here drew on CD4+ T cells sorted from PBMCs, taken roughly 45 days after the first yellow fever vaccination. The sequence was collected from a man between 18 and 35 years old who received the YFV17D yellow fever vaccine. CDR3 region: CATNDRANTGELFF. CDR3 in DNA: TGCGCCACCAACGACAGGGCGAACACCGGGGAGCTGTTTTTT.